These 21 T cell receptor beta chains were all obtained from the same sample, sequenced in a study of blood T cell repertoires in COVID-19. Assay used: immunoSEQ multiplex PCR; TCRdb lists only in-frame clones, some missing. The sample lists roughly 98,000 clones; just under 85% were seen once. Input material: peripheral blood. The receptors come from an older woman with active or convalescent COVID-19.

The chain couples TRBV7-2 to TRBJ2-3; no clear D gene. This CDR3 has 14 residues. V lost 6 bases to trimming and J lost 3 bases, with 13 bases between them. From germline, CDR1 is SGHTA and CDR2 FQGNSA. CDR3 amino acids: CASRLSWATDTQYF. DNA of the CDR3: TGTGCCAGCAGACTCTCGTGGGCGACAGATACGCAGTATTTT. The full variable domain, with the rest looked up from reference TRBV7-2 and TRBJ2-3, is GAGVSQSPSNKVTEKGKDVELRCDPISGHTALYWYRQSLGQGLEFLIYFQGNSAPDKSGLPSDRFSAERTGGSVSTLTIQRTQQEDSAVYLCASRLSWATDTQYFGPGTRLTVL.

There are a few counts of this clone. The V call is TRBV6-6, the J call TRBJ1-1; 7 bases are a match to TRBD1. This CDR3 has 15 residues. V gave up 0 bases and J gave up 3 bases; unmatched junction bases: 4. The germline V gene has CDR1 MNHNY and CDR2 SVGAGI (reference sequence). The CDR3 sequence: CASSYSSQGYTEAFF. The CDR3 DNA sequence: TGTGCCAGCAGTTACTCGTCACAGGGGTACACTGAAGCTTTCTTT.

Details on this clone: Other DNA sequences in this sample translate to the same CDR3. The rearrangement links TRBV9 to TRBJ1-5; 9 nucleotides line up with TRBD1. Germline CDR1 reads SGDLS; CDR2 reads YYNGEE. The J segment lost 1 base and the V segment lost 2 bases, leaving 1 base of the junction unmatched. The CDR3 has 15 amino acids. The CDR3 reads CASSVGQGSNQPQHF. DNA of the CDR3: TGTGCCAGCAGCGTGGGACAGGGAAGCAATCAGCCCCAGCATTTT.

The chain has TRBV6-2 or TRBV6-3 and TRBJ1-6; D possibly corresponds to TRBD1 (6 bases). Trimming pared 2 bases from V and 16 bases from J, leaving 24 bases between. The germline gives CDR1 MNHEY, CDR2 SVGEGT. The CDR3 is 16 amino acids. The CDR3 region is CASSYGQLNNGYRLHF. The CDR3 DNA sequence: TGTGCCAGCAGTTACGGACAGTTGAATAACGGTTATCGGCTCCACTTT.

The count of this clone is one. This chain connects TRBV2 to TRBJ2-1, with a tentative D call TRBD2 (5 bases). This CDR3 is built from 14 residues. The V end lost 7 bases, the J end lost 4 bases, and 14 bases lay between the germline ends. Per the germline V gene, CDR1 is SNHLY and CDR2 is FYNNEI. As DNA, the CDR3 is TGTGCCAGCAACGAGGTTACGGGGTACAATGAGCAGTTCTTC. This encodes CASNEVTGYNEQFF.

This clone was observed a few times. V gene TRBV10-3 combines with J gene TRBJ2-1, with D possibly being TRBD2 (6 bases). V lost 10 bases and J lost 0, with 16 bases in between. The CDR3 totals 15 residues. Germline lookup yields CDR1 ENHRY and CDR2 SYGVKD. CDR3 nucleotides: TGTGCCACTACGACTAGTCCCAGCTCCTACAATGAGCAGTTCTTC. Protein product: CATTTSPSSYNEQFF.

CDR3 amino acids: CASSYALQGQDYGYTF. The CDR3 DNA sequence: TGTGCCAGCAGTTACGCCTTACAGGGCCAAGATTATGGCTACACCTTC. This chain joins TRBV6-2 or TRBV6-3 and TRBJ1-2, with D possibly matching TRBD1 (6 bases). The germline V gene encodes CDR1 MNHEY and CDR2 SVGEGT. This CDR3 has 16 residues. V lost 2 bases and J lost 5, with 18 bases in between.

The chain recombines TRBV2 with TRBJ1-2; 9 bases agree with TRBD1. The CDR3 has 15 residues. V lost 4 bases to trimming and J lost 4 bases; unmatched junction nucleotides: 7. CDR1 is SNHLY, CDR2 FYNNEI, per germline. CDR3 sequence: CASSAQGAGTYGYTF. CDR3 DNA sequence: TGTGCCAGCAGTGCACAGGGGGCGGGGACCTATGGCTACACCTTC.

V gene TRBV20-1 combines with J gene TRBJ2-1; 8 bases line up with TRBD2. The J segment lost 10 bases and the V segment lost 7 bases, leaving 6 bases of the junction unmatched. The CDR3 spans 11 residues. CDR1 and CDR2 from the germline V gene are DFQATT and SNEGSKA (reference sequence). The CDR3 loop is CSGRGDWEQFF. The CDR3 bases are TGCAGTGGGCGGGGGGATTGGGAGCAGTTCTTC.

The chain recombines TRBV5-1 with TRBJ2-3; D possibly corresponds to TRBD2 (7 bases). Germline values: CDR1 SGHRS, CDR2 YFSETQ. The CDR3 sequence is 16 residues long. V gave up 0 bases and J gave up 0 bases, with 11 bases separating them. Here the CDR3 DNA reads TGCGCCAGCAGCTTGGCGGGGGGCCCCAGCACAGATACGCAGTATTTT. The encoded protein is CASSLAGGPSTDTQYF.

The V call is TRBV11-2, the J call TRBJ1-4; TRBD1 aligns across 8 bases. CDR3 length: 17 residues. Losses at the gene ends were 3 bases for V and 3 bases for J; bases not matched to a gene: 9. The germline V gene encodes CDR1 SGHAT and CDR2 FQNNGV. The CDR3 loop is CASSLKDRDNPNEKLFF. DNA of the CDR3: TGTGCCAGCAGCTTGAAGGACAGGGACAATCCTAATGAAAAACTGTTTTTT.

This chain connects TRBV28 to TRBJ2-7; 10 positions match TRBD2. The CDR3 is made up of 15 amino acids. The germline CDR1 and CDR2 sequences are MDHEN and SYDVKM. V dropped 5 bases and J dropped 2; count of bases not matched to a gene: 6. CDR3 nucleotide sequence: TGTGCCAGCAGTGGGGTAGCGGGGGGTCCCTACGAGCAGTACTTC. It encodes CASSGVAGGPYEQYF.

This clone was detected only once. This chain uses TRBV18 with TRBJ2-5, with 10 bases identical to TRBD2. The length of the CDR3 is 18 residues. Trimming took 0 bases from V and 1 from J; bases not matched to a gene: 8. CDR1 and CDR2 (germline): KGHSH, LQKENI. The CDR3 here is CASSPPRGASGGQETQYF. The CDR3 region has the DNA TGTGCCAGCTCACCACCCCGGGGGGCTAGCGGGGGCCAAGAGACCCAGTACTTC.

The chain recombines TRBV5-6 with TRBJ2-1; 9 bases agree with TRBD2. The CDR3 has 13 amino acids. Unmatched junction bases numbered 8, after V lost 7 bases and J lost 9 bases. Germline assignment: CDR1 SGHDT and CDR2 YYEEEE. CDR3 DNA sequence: TGTGCCAGCGAAGGGACTAGCATATCTGAGCAGTTCTTC. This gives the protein CASEGTSISEQFF.

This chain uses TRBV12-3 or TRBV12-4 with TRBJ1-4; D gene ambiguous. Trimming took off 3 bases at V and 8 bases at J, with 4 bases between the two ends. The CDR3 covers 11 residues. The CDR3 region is CASSFREKLFF. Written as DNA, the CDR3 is TGTGCCAGCAGTTTCAGAGAAAAACTGTTTTTT.

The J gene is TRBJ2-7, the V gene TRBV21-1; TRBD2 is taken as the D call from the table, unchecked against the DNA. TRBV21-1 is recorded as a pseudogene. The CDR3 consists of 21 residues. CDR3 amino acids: CASSTRKLGLAGGRLTYEQYF. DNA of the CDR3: TGTGCCAGCAGCACCCGAAAACTGGGACTAGCGGGGGGAAGACTTACCTACGAGCAGTACTTC.

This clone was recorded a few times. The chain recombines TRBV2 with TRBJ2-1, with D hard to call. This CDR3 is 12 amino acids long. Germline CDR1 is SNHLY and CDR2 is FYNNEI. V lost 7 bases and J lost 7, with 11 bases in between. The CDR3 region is CASTAVGNEQFF. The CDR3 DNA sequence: TGTGCCAGCACGGCGGTAGGTAATGAGCAGTTCTTC. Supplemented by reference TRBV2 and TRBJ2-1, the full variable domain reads EPEVTQTPSHQVTQMGQEVILRCVPISNHLYFYWYRQILGQKVEFLVSFYNNEISEKSEIFDDQFSVERPDGSNFTLKIRSTKLEDSAMYFCASTAVGNEQFFGPGTRLTVL.

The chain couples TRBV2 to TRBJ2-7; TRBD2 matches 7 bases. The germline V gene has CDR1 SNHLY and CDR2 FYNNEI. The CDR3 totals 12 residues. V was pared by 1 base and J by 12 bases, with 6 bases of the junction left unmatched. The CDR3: CASSEGGLAVYF. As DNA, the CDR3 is TGTGCCAGCAGTGAAGGCGGGCTAGCGGTGTACTTC. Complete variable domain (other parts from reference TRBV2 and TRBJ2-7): EPEVTQTPSHQVTQMGQEVILRCVPISNHLYFYWYRQILGQKVEFLVSFYNNEISEKSEIFDDQFSVERPDGSNFTLKIRSTKLEDSAMYFCASSEGGLAVYFGPGTRLTVT.

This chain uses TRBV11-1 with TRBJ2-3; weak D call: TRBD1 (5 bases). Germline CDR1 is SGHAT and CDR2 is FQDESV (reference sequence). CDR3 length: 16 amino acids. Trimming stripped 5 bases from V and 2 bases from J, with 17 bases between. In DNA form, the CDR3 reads TGTGCCAGCAGCACCCGACAGCTGCTCCCCACAGATACGCAGTATTTT. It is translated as CASSTRQLLPTDTQYF. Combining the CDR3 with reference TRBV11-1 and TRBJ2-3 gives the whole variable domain EAEVAQSPRYKITEKSQAVAFWCDPISGHATLYWYRQILGQGPELLVQFQDESVVDDSQLPKDRFSAERLKGVDSTLKIQPAELGDSAMYLCASSTRQLLPTDTQYFGPGTRLTVL.

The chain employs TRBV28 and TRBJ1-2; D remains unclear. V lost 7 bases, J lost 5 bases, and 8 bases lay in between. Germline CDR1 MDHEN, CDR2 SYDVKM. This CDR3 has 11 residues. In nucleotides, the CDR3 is TGTGCCAGCACCACAGCATATGGCTACACCTTC. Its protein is CASTTAYGYTF.

CDR3 coding DNA: TGTGCCATCAGTGAGCAGCGGGGGGATGGCAATGAGCAGTTCTTC. It codes for CAISEQRGDGNEQFF. This rearrangement joins TRBV10-3 to TRBJ2-1, with 9 bases aligning to TRBD2. The V segment lost 2 bases and the J segment 6 bases; nucleotides outside the gene matches: 5. Germline V gene lookup returns CDR1 ENHRY and CDR2 SYGVKD. The CDR3 spans 15 residues.